This T cell receptor (beta chain) was profiled in a study of shared clonotypes between healthy human individuals. Study-wide points: At large depth, rarefaction still showed sorted-subset sequencing to be incomplete.

The assay ran at deep level. Some clones are missing from TCRdb's copy, which holds only in-frame ones; the method was immunoSEQ multiplex PCR. The sample includes roughly 1,500,000 clones, approximately 98% of them seen just once. From germline, CDR1 is MNHNY and CDR2 SVGAGI (reference sequence). The V and J ends lost 2 bases and 8 bases respectively, with 15 bases between them. The CDR3 spans 15 residues. About this clone itself: Its cognate antigen is unknown.

This chain connects TRBV6-6 to TRBJ1-4, with no clear D. Sequencing input: naive CD4+ T cells sorted from blood. Sample subset: CD45RA+ positively selected. The source is a man aged 30 to 45 in good health. The DNA for the CDR3 is TGTGCCAGCAGTTACCCGCTCGGCTTGGAGGAAAAACTGTTTTTT. Translating it yields CASSYPLGLEEKLFF.